This is a list of T cell receptor beta chains from one sample in a study of read filtering for tumor transcriptome and immune sequencing. TCRdb re-called the reads with MiXCR, one entry per CDR3 protein. Of some 130,000 distinct CDR3 sequences in the sample, 10% to 15% were seen once. Sequenced: a population of CD138-negative cells sorted from bone marrow. Receptor source: a donor aged 40 or older with multiple myeloma. CDR3s include the opening cysteine and the closing phenylalanine or tryptophan. The D gene is left open where the match is weak. Expanded clones are given a class, and other clones once, few, many or no size at all.

>TRBJ2-5|few|TRBV29-1|.
CSVAPAGYQETQYF
TGCAGCGTTGCCCCCGCGGGCTACCAAGAGACCCAGTACTTC
>TRBJ2-3|many|TRBV29-1|.
CSVNPGGVSTDTQYF
TGCAGCGTAAACCCCGGGGGCGTGAGCACAGATACGCAGTATTTT
>TRBJ2-7|few|TRBV5-6|.
CASSLDSAFYEQYF
TGTGCCAGCAGCTTGGATTCCGCATTCTACGAGCAGTACTTC
>TRBJ1-5|many|TRBV20-1|.
CSARDSGTNSNQPQHF
TGCAGTGCTAGAGATTCAGGGACTAATAGCAATCAGCCCCAGCATTTT
>TRBJ2-6|many|TRBV11-2|TRBD1
CASSKTGTGANVLTF
TGTGCCAGCAGCAAGACAGGGACTGGGGCCAACGTCCTGACTTTC
>TRBJ1-5|many|TRBV12-3/TRBV12-4|TRBD1
CASRYEQGLGNQPQHF
TGTGCCAGCAGATATGAACAGGGGCTGGGCAATCAGCCCCAGCATTTT
>TRBJ1-4|many|TRBV30|.
CAWSVRGNEKLFF
TGTGCCTGGAGTGTACGAGGGAATGAAAAACTGTTTTTT
>TRBJ2-1|many|TRBV19|TRBD1
CAAGTGDNNEQFF
TGTGCCGCGGGCACAGGGGATAACAATGAGCAGTTCTTC
>TRBJ2-1|many|TRBV29-1|.
CSVSRQAIHNEQFF
TGCAGCGTCTCCAGACAGGCAATCCACAATGAGCAGTTCTTC
>TRBJ2-3|many|TRBV5-6|.
CASSPGRQSTDTQYF
TGTGCCAGCAGCCCGGGACGGCAAAGCACAGATACGCAGTATTTT
>TRBJ2-2|many|TRBV28|TRBD2
CASRLGTRDTGELFF
TGTGCCAGCAGGCTCGGGACTAGAGACACCGGGGAGCTGTTTTTT
>TRBJ1-5|many|TRBV27|TRBD1
CASSSGTGGRNQPQHF
TGTGCCAGCAGTTCGGGGACAGGGGGCCGCAATCAGCCCCAGCATTTT
>TRBJ2-1|many|TRBV5-1|.
CASSLGLGIVNEQFF
TGCGCCAGCAGCTTGGGACTAGGAATAGTCAATGAGCAGTTCTTC
>TRBJ2-1|many|TRBV7-8|.
CASRPLWTRAKWNEQFF
TGTGCCAGCAGACCTCTCTGGACACGAGCAAAATGGAATGAGCAGTTCTTC
>TRBJ2-1|many|TRBV11-1|TRBD2
CASSLASSGLAPYNEQFF
TGTGCCAGCAGCTTAGCGTCCTCAGGACTAGCGCCGTACAATGAGCAGTTCTTC
>TRBJ2-7|.|TRBV3-1|TRBD1
CASGSSGTGGHEQYF
TGTGCCAGCGGCTCCTCCGGGACAGGGGGTCACGAGCAGTACTTC
>TRBJ1-1|many|TRBV5-6|.
CASSLVGGIGTEAFF
TGTGCCAGCAGCTTGGTCGGGGGGATTGGCACTGAAGCTTTCTTT
>TRBJ2-1|few|TRBV20-1|.
CSAAAPGAGEQFF
TGCAGTGCCGCTGCCCCGGGGGCCGGGGAGCAGTTCTTC
>TRBJ1-3|few|TRBV6-5|.
CASSYLQGAGNTIYF
TGTGCCAGCAGTTACCTACAAGGAGCTGGAAACACCATATATTTT
>TRBJ2-5|many|TRBV7-2|.
CASSLGGLETQYF
TGTGCCAGCAGCCTAGGAGGGTTGGAGACCCAGTACTTC
>TRBJ1-4|many|TRBV20-1|.
CSATRALGNEKLFF
TGCAGTGCTACACGGGCTTTGGGGAATGAAAAACTGTTTTTT
>TRBJ2-1|many|TRBV27|.
CASSPGFGGTDEQFF
TGTGCCAGCAGCCCCGGGTTCGGAGGAACGGATGAGCAGTTCTTC
>TRBJ1-1|many|TRBV29-1|.
CSVGDMPNTEAFF
TGCAGCGTTGGGGACATGCCGAACACTGAAGCTTTCTTT
>TRBJ2-7|many|TRBV29-1|TRBD2
CSDHTTSGEPYEQYF
TGCAGCGACCACACCACTAGCGGGGAGCCCTACGAGCAGTACTTC
>TRBJ2-7|few|TRBV5-1|TRBD2
CVSSLAGESTYEQYF
TGCGTCAGCAGCTTAGCGGGAGAGAGCACCTACGAGCAGTACTTC
>TRBJ2-7|.|TRBV7-2|.
CASSPPMLEQYF
TGTGCCAGCAGCCCCCCCATGCTCGAGCAGTACTTC
>TRBJ2-1|.|TRBV3-1|.
CASRPAGLGEQFF
TGTGCCAGCCGCCCTGCGGGGCTGGGGGAGCAGTTCTTC
>TRBJ2-6|many|TRBV19|.
CASSIPGITAKSSGANVLTF
TGTGCCAGTAGTATTCCAGGTATCACAGCTAAAAGCTCTGGGGCCAACGTCCTGACTTTC
>TRBJ2-1|many|TRBV2|TRBD2
CASSGTSGRWNEQFF
TGTGCCAGCAGTGGGACTAGCGGGAGGTGGAATGAGCAGTTCTTC
>TRBJ1-5|many|TRBV5-8|.
CASSLDGQGQPQHF
TGTGCCAGCAGCTTGGACGGGCAAGGGCAGCCCCAGCATTTT